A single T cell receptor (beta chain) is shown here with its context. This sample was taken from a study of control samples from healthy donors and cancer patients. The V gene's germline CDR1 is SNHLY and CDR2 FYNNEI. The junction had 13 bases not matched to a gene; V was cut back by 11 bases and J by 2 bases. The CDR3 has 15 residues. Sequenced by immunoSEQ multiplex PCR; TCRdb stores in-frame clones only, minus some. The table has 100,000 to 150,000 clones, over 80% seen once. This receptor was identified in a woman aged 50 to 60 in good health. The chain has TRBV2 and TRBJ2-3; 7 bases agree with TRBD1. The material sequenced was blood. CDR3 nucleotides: TGTGCCGGACAAACAGACAGGGCGATCACAGATACGCAGTATTTT. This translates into CAGQTDRAITDTQYF.